The clone carrying this T cell receptor (beta chain) appeared once. Clones were sequenced by immunoSEQ multiplex PCR, and TCRdb holds only the in-frame ones, with some missing. The data contain tens of thousands of clones, around 90% of them singletons. The data are from a study of T cell responses to AZD1222 COVID-19 vaccine. The length of the CDR3 is 12 residues. The germline CDR1 and CDR2 sequences are MDHEN and SYDVKM. The V gene lost 6 bases and the J gene lost 0 bases, with 3 bases spanning the gap. This receptor was obtained from an adult who received the AZD1222 COVID-19 vaccine. The chain has TRBV28 and TRBJ1-3; D is unclear. The sample consisted of peripheral blood, taken 28 days after the second AZD1222 dose. The CDR3 region has the DNA TGTGCCAGCAGAAGCTCTGGAAACACCATATATTTT. It is translated as CASRSSGNTIYF.